This T cell receptor beta chain was captured by sequencing in a study of cytomegalovirus exposure and HLA in healthy donors. 60 Vbeta and 13 Jbeta primers were used in PCR. The assay was immunoSEQ multiplex PCR, and TCRdb's table has in-frame clones only and misses some. The sample lists 85,000 to 130,000 clones, 84% occurring once. This clone was found once. V was pared by 2 bases and J by 2 bases, with 4 bases between. The CDR3 consists of 13 residues. The germline V gene encodes CDR1 SEHNR and CDR2 FQNEAQ (reference sequence). The TCR was taken from a woman aged 18 to 35 in good health and CMV-seronegative. Sequencing input: PBMCs. The V gene is TRBV7-9, the J gene TRBJ1-5, with D uncertain. The CDR3 here is CASSLQGNQPQHF. CDR3 DNA: TGTGCCAGCAGCTTACAGGGCAATCAGCCCCAGCATTTT. The full variable domain, rest sourced from reference TRBV7-9 and TRBJ1-5, is DTGVSQNPRHKITKRGQNVTFRCDPISEHNRLYWYRQTLGQGPEFLTYFQNEAQLEKSRLLSDRFSAERPKGSFSTLEIQRTEQGDSAMYLCASSLQGNQPQHFGDGTRLSIL.